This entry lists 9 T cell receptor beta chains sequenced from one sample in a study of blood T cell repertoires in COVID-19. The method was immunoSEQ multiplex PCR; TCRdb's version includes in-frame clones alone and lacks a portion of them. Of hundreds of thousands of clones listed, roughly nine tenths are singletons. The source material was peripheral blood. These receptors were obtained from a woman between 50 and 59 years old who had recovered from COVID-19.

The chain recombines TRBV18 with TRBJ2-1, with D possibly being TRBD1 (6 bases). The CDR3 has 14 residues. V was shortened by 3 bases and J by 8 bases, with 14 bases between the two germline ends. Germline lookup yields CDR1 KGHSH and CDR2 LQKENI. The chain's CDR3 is CASSPRTAYDEQFF. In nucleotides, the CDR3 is TGTGCCAGCTCACCTAGGACAGCATACGATGAGCAGTTCTTC.

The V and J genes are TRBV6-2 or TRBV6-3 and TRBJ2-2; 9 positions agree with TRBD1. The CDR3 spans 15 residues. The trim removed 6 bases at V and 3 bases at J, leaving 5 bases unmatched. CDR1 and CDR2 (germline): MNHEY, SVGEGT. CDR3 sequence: CASSTGDRDTGELFF. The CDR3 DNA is TGTGCCAGCAGCACTGGGGACAGGGACACCGGGGAGCTGTTTTTT.

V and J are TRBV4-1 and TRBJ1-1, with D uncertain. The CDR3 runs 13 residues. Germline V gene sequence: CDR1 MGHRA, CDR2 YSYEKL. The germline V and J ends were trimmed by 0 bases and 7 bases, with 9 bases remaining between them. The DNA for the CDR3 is TGCGCCAGCAGCCAAGAGTGGCAGAATGAAGCTTTCTTT. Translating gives CASSQEWQNEAFF.

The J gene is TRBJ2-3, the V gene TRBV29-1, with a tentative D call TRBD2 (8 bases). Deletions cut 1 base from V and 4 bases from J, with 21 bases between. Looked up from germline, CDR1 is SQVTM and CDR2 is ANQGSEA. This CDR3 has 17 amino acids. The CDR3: CSVEGSGDSWGADTQYF. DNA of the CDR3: TGCAGCGTTGAAGGTAGCGGGGACAGCTGGGGGGCAGATACGCAGTATTTT.

CDR3 bases: TGTGCCAGCAGTTCGGCGGTAAATCAGCCCCAGCATTTT. Protein sequence: CASSSAVNQPQHF. The genes are TRBV27 and TRBJ1-5; D gene ambiguous. Germline CDR1 reads MNHEY; CDR2 reads SMNVEV (reference sequence). The CDR3 covers 13 residues. Trimming cost V 4 bases and J 4 bases, with 8 bases left between them.

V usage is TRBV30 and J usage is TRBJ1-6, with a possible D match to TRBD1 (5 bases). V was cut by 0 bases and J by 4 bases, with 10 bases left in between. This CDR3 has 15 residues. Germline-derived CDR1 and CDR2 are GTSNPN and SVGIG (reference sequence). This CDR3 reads CAWSVGAAYNSPLHF. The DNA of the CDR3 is TGTGCCTGGAGTGTAGGGGCAGCATATAATTCACCCCTCCACTTT.

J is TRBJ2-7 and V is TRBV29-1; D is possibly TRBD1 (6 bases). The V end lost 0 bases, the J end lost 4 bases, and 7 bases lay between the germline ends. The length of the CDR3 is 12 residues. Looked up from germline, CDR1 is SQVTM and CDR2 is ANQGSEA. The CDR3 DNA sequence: TGCAGCGTTGAAGAACAGGGTTACGAGCAGTACTTC. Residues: CSVEEQGYEQYF.

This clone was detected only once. DNA of the CDR3: TGTGCCTGGAGCGTCATTAAGGCGGCCTCCGCCTATGGCTACACCTTC. Amino acid sequence: CAWSVIKAASAYGYTF. The rearrangement joins TRBV30 to TRBJ1-2; D is ambiguous. V dropped 3 bases and J dropped 4 bases, with 21 bases sitting between them. The CDR3 has 16 residues. In germline, CDR1 is GTSNPN, CDR2 SVGIG (reference sequence).

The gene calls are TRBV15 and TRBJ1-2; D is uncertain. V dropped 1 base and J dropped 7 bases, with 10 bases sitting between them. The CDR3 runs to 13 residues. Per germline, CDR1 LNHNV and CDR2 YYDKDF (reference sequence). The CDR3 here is CATSRGLEGGYTF. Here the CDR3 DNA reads TGTGCCACCAGCAGAGGACTCGAGGGTGGCTACACCTTC. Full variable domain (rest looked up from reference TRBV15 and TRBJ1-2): DAMVIQNPRYQVTQFGKPVTLSCSQTLNHNVMYWYQQKSSQAPKLLFHYYDKDFNNEADTPDNFQSRRPNTSFCFLDIRSPGLGDTAMYLCATSRGLEGGYTFGSGTRLTVV.